The next 10 T cell receptor beta chains were all read from a single sample in a study of blood T cell repertoires in COVID-19. Assay used: immunoSEQ multiplex PCR; TCRdb lists only in-frame clones, some missing. The sample has 300,000 to 350,000 clones; about 87% are singletons. Sequenced input: PBMCs or T cells enriched from blood (not recorded which). These receptor sequences come from a man aged 30 to 45 who had recovered from COVID-19.

The gene calls are TRBV25-1 and TRBJ1-2, with 8 bases lining up with TRBD1. Germline CDR1 MGHDK, CDR2 SYGVNS. The V and J ends lost 3 bases and 1 base, in that order; junction bases with no gene match: 1. The CDR3 covers 14 residues. The CDR3 DNA reads TGTGCCAGCAGTGACGGACAGGGTAACTATGGCTACACCTTC. As protein: CASSDGQGNYGYTF.

To note about this clone: Other DNA variants within this sample encode the same CDR3. J is TRBJ1-3 and V is TRBV5-1; D call uncertain. CDR3 length: 13 amino acids. Between the trimmed V and J ends, which lost 0 bases and 4 bases, there was a span of 5 bases. CDR1 is SGHRS and CDR2 is YFSETQ in the germline V gene. This chain's CDR3 is CASSLGQGNTIYF. The DNA for the CDR3 is TGCGCCAGCAGCTTGGGGCAGGGAAACACCATATATTTT.

A remark on this clone: At the DNA level, this CDR3 is encoded by other sequences in the same sample as well. This chain connects TRBV5-1 to TRBJ2-5; D may be TRBD2 (6 bases). The CDR3 sequence is 14 residues long. V was cut by 0 bases and J by 1 base, with 7 bases left in between. Per germline, CDR1 SGHRS and CDR2 YFSETQ. The CDR3: CASSLGGVQETQYF. For the CDR3, the DNA is TGCGCCAGCAGCTTGGGCGGGGTCCAAGAGACCCAGTACTTC.

In this sample, this clone turned up once. The V and J genes are TRBV19 and TRBJ1-5; possibly TRBD1 for D (6 bases). Trimming removed 3 bases at V and 5 bases at J, with 17 bases between. The CDR3 runs 16 residues. CDR1 and CDR2 (germline): LNHDA, SQIVND (reference sequence). The CDR3 loop is CASSIGGGLGYQPQHF. The CDR3 bases are TGTGCCAGTAGTATCGGGGGGGGGCTTGGGTATCAGCCCCAGCATTTT.

CDR3 in DNA: TGTGCCAGCAGCCCGGGACTAGATCTAACAGGAGAGACCCAGTACTTC. It codes for CASSPGLDLTGETQYF. V usage is TRBV5-4 and J usage is TRBJ2-5; 8 positions match TRBD2. There are 16 residues in the CDR3. The germline V gene encodes CDR1 SGHNT and CDR2 YYREEE (reference sequence). V trimming: 4 bases; J trimming: 4 bases; junction bases outside the gene matches: 12.

The chain combines TRBV6-6 with TRBJ1-2, with 8 bases that match TRBD1. Germline CDR1 MNHNY, CDR2 SVGAGI (reference sequence). This CDR3 is 15 amino acids long. The V segment lost 2 bases and the J segment 0 bases; nucleotides outside the gene matches: 2. The CDR3 here is CASSYLDRANYGYTF. DNA of the CDR3: TGTGCCAGCAGTTACCTGGACAGGGCTAACTATGGCTACACCTTC.

This rearrangement joins TRBV5-1 to TRBJ1-2; TRBD1 matches at 10 bases. Unmatched junction bases numbered 8, after V lost 4 bases and J lost 5 bases. This CDR3 spans 15 amino acids. Per the germline V gene, CDR1 is SGHRS and CDR2 is YFSETQ. The CDR3 sequence is CASSGQGDLSYGYTF. The CDR3 bases are TGCGCCAGCAGCGGACAGGGGGACCTAAGTTATGGCTACACCTTC.

J is TRBJ2-1 and V is TRBV9, with 8 bases identical to TRBD2. Germline V gene sequence: CDR1 SGDLS, CDR2 YYNGEE. V lost 4 bases to trimming and J lost 2 bases; unmatched junction nucleotides: 11. The CDR3 loop spans 17 amino acids. The CDR3 coding sequence is TGTGCCAGCAGCCCCCTCGGGGGGGGTGTCCCCTACAATGAGCAGTTCTTC. It is translated as CASSPLGGGVPYNEQFF.

J is TRBJ2-2 and V is TRBV7-3; a weak D match, TRBD2 (7 bases). Deletions cut 3 bases from V and 0 bases from J, with 14 bases between. CDR1 SGHTA and CDR2 FQGTGA come from the germline V gene. This CDR3 region has 17 residues. The CDR3 sequence is CASSLGGAGANTGELFF. CDR3 nucleotides: TGTGCCAGCAGCTTGGGGGGCGCGGGGGCGAACACCGGGGAGCTGTTTTTT.

The chain employs TRBV10-3 and TRBJ2-7; D not resolved. The germline V and J ends were trimmed by 10 bases and 1 base, with 17 bases remaining between them. CDR1 is ENHRY, CDR2 SYGVKD, per germline. CDR3 size: 14 residues. The CDR3 nucleotides are TGTGCCACCAGGCTCCAGGCCAGTTCCTACGAGCAGTACTTC. It encodes CATRLQASSYEQYF.